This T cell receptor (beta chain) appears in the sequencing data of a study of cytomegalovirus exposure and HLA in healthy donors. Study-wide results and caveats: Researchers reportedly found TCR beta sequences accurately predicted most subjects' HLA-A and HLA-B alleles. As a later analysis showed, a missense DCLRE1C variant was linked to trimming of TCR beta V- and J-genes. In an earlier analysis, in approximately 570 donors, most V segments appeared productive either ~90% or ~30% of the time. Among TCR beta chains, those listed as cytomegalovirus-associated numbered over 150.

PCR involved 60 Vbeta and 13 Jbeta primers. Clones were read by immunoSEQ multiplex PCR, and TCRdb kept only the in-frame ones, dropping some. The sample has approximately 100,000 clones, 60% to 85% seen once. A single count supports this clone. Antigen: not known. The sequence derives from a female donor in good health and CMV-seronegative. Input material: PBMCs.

Here the CDR3 DNA reads TGCGCCAGCAGTCATCCGCAGGTTAGCAATCAGCCCCAGCATTTT. Its translation is CASSHPQVSNQPQHF. The chain links TRBV23-1 to TRBJ1-5, with unresolved D. TRBV23-1 counts as an open reading frame of uncertain function. V was trimmed by 3 bases and J by 0 bases, leaving 9 bases between them. The CDR3 runs 15 residues.